This TCR beta chain is from a study of glioma-infiltrating T cells after dendritic cell vaccination. At the level of the study: At biweekly intervals, patients got three intradermal dendritic cell vaccine injections. Study findings and constraints: Higher pretreatment TIL content predicted longer progression-free time and survival.

Input was 2 to 2.5 ug genomic DNA, or all available if less. Sequenced by immunoSEQ multiplex PCR; TCRdb stores in-frame clones only, minus some. This table has 75,000 to 100,000 clones, around three quarters appearing once. Germline-derived CDR1 and CDR2 are SGHDT and YYEEEE. V shed 4 bases, J shed 4 bases, and the junction held 3 bases outside the gene matches. There are 14 residues in the CDR3. This clone was picked up a small number of times. The antigen is undetermined. All glioblastoma patients lacked an isocitrate dehydrogenase mutation. The sequence was collected from a human donor with glioblastoma. The source was blood, collected before dendritic cell vaccination. The chain recombines TRBV5-6 with TRBJ2-2; 8 bases match TRBD1. This chain's CDR3 is CASSRTGGTGELFF. The CDR3 nucleotides read TGTGCCAGCAGCCGTACAGGGGGCACCGGGGAGCTGTTTTTT.